Listed here is a single T cell receptor beta chain. No antigen is known for it. Germline CDR1 and CDR2: SGHVT and SQSDAQ. This CDR3 has 13 residues. V lost 4 bases and J lost 5, with 11 bases in between. This entry is derived from a study of T cell repertoires in cytomegalovirus infection. Study conclusions and caveats: Within the response measured ex vivo, HLA-C-restricted CMV-specific TCR beta clonotypes were dominant.

MiXCR, applied by TCRdb to the reads, yields one record per CDR3 protein. The table includes fewer than 700,000 distinct CDR3 sequences, roughly a quarter detected once. The V gene is TRBV7-4, the J gene TRBJ2-5, with D unresolved. This receptor was identified in a human donor in good health (CMV status not recorded). Some clones in this sample may be carry-over from other donors' samples. Sequenced: CD8+ T cells from PBMCs. The CDR3 reads CASSSHKGETQYF. CDR3 nucleotides: TGTGCCAGCAGCTCGCATAAAGGGGAGACCCAGTACTTC.